The 29 T cell receptor beta chains in this list originate from one sample, sequenced in a study of shared clonotypes between healthy human individuals (dated by TCRdb to 2018 to 2021). Libraries were constructed by the immunoSEQ multiplex PCR assay. TCRdb took this table from immuneACCESS and kept in-frame rearrangements with V and J called. Such tables lack part of the clones; where checked against another copy, unresolved V genes explain under half of the gap, and the rest is unexplained. A total of around 750,000 clones appear in this sample, roughly 70% of them only once. The ten top clones hold around 1.6% of the sample. Sample: memory CD4+ T cells sorted from blood. According to the study, the label for this sample's cell subset or site signals: CD45RA-negative fraction. Source of these receptors: a woman aged 25 to 45 in good health.

This clone was seen a handful of times. The chain uses TRBV7-2 and TRBJ2-3, with a tentative D call TRBD2 (5 bases). CDR3 length equals 15 residues. V gave up 2 bases and J gave up 0 bases, with 9 bases separating them. The V gene's germline CDR1 is SGHTA and CDR2 FQGNSA. The CDR3 loop reads CASSLSRVSTDTQYF. CDR3 nucleotide sequence: TGTGCCAGCAGCTTATCGAGGGTTAGCACAGATACGCAGTATTTT.

This clone was counted between two and nine times. The chain recombines TRBV6-5 with TRBJ2-7, with TRBD1 identical over 7 bases. Germline V gene lookup returns CDR1 MNHEY and CDR2 SVGAGI. This CDR3 has 14 residues. J was trimmed by 4 bases and V by 5 bases; bases with no gene match: 8. The CDR3 reads CASSRPGQLYEQYF. The CDR3 DNA is TGTGCCAGCAGTCGACCGGGACAGCTATACGAGCAGTACTTC.

This chain uses TRBV19 with TRBJ2-2, with D perhaps assigned TRBD1 or TRBD2 (5 bases each). The V end was cut by 10 bases, the J end by 7 bases, with 19 bases between. Per germline, CDR1 LNHDA and CDR2 SQIVND (reference sequence). The CDR3 runs 14 residues. The CDR3 bases are TGTGCCACCCGTAGTTGGGACCTCAACGGGGAGCTGTTTTTT. Amino acids: CATRSWDLNGELFF. The variable domain in full, completed from reference TRBV19 and TRBJ2-2, reads DGGITQSPKYLFRKEGQNVTLSCEQNLNHDAMYWYRQDPGQGLRLIYYSQIVNDFQKGDIAEGYSVSREKKESFPLTVTSAQKNPTAFYLCATRSWDLNGELFFGEGSRLTVL.

In its sample, this clone was seen a few times. The chain carries TRBV25-1 and TRBJ2-5; D uncertain. Trimming left V 3 bases short and J 1 base short, with 9 bases between. CDR3 size: 14 residues. Germline CDR1 is MGHDK and CDR2 is SYGVNS. The CDR3 is CASSDGRPQETQYF. Written as DNA, the CDR3 is TGTGCCAGCAGTGATGGCAGGCCCCAAGAGACCCAGTACTTC.

The chain couples TRBV10-3 to TRBJ2-1; 9 nucleotides agree with TRBD2. This CDR3 region has 16 residues. After removal of 4 bases from V and 7 bases from J, the junction contained 11 bases not matched to a gene. Germline V gives CDR1 ENHRY, CDR2 SYGVKD. CDR3 DNA sequence: TGTGCCATCAGTGCACTGGCGGGGGGGGACGGGAATGAGCAGTTCTTC. It encodes CAISALAGGDGNEQFF.

This chain uses TRBV4-1 with TRBJ1-3; D uncertain. The CDR3 totals 15 residues. The germline gives CDR1 MGHRA, CDR2 YSYEKL. V lost 2 bases and J lost 0, with 8 bases in between. CDR3 residues: CASSQPTSSGNTIYF. CDR3 sequence (DNA): TGCGCCAGCAGCCAACCCACAAGCTCTGGAAACACCATATATTTT.

A few counts support this clone. A clone one base away is much larger, so this may be a read error. Other DNA sequences from this sample encode an identical CDR3 as well. The rearrangement joins TRBV2 to TRBJ2-5; D unresolved. CDR1 SNHLY and CDR2 FYNNEI come from the germline V gene. This CDR3 is built from 12 residues. Trimming took off 2 bases at V and 5 bases at J, with 6 bases between the two ends. CDR3 amino acids: CASSERRETQYF. CDR3 coding DNA: TGTGCCAGCAGTGAACGACGCGAGACCCAGTACTTC.

J is TRBJ2-7 and V is TRBV7-9; 8 bases match TRBD1. The CDR3 has 16 amino acids. Germline V gene sequence: CDR1 SEHNR, CDR2 FQNEAQ (reference sequence). J lost 2 bases, V lost 3 bases, and 9 bases had no gene match. CDR3 protein: CASSFDFGQGAYEQYF. CDR3 DNA sequence: TGTGCCAGCAGCTTCGATTTCGGACAGGGAGCCTACGAGCAGTACTTC.

The rearrangement uses TRBV7-9 and TRBJ2-3, with 7 nucleotides matching TRBD2. This CDR3 contains 17 residues. Germline CDR1 and CDR2: SEHNR and FQNEAQ (reference sequence). V gave up 5 bases and J gave up 2 bases; unmatched junction bases: 13. This CDR3 is CASSPGWEGLNTDTQYF. Here the CDR3 DNA reads TGTGCCAGCAGCCCAGGCTGGGAGGGCCTCAACACAGATACGCAGTATTTT.

The chain couples TRBV28 to TRBJ1-1; 10 nucleotides line up with TRBD1. The CDR3 covers 15 residues. Germline V gene sequence: CDR1 MDHEN, CDR2 SYDVKM. V was clipped by 7 bases and J by 2 bases; unmatched bases: 7. CDR3 in DNA: TGTGCCAGCACCACGACAGGGGGCGTTAACACTGAAGCTTTCTTT. Its protein product is CASTTTGGVNTEAFF.

This clone has just a few counts. V gene TRBV6-1 combines with J gene TRBJ2-1; the D gene is possibly TRBD2 (5 bases). The CDR3 consists of 15 residues. Germline CDR1 MNHNS, CDR2 SASEGT. With 7 bases removed from V and 0 bases from J, the gap between germline ends came to 13 bases. The CDR3 protein is CASIRRGSSYNEQFF. For the CDR3, the DNA is TGTGCCAGCATTCGCCGGGGAAGCTCCTACAATGAGCAGTTCTTC.

The sample holds a few counts of this clone. V is TRBV28 and J is TRBJ2-7, with TRBD1 matching 9 bases. CDR1 is MDHEN, CDR2 SYDVKM, per germline. Trimming at V came to 8 bases and at J to 4 bases, leaving 12 bases not matched to a gene. CDR3 length: 15 amino acids. The CDR3 nucleotides are TGTGCCAGCCGACAGTGGGGACAGGGATGGTACGAGCAGTACTTC. It encodes CASRQWGQGWYEQYF.

The V call is TRBV25-1, the J call TRBJ2-1; D is ambiguous. The CDR3 sequence is 15 residues long. Trimming removed 1 base from V and 5 bases from J, with 12 bases in between. Germline CDR1 MGHDK, CDR2 SYGVNS. Written as DNA, the CDR3 is TGTGCCAGCAGTGAATCGGAAGACTCGGACAATGAGCAGTTCTTC. Translating it yields CASSESEDSDNEQFF.

There are a few counts of this clone. This rearrangement joins TRBV5-1 to TRBJ2-3, with D possibly being TRBD1 or TRBD2 (5 bases each). V was trimmed by 4 bases and J by 2 bases, leaving 20 bases between them. Germline CDR1 reads SGHRS; CDR2 reads YFSETQ. The CDR3 extends over 17 amino acids. The CDR3 DNA reads as TGCGCCAGCAGCCGGGCCCAAGGGACGGGTTACACAGATACGCAGTATTTT. Encoded protein: CASSRAQGTGYTDTQYF. Complete variable domain (other parts from reference TRBV5-1 and TRBJ2-3): KAGVTQTPRYLIKTRGQQVTLSCSPISGHRSVSWYQQTPGQGLQFLFEYFSETQRNKGNFPGRFSGRQFSNSRSEMNVSTLELGDSALYLCASSRAQGTGYTDTQYFGPGTRLTVL.

V and J are TRBV7-9 and TRBJ2-1; tentative D call: TRBD1 (6 bases). CDR1 SEHNR and CDR2 FQNEAQ come from the germline V gene (reference sequence). V was shortened by 4 bases and J by 9 bases, with 13 bases between the two germline ends. The CDR3 has 13 residues. CDR3 amino acids: CASSWAGVREQFF. For the CDR3, the DNA is TGTGCCAGCAGCTGGGCAGGGGTTCGTGAGCAGTTCTTC.

The genes are TRBV5-1 and TRBJ1-1; tentatively, D is TRBD1 (6 bases). CDR3 length: 13 amino acids. Deletions cut 1 base from V and 6 bases from J, with 10 bases between. Germline V CDR1 and CDR2: SGHRS, YFSETQ. DNA of the CDR3: TGCGCCAGCAGCTTGAGGCAGGGGTCTGAAGCTTTCTTT. Its translation: CASSLRQGSEAFF.

This clone has just a few counts. This chain uses TRBV7-6 with TRBJ1-1, with 9 bases lining up with TRBD1. CDR1 and CDR2 (germline): SGHVS, FNYEAQ. With 4 bases clipped from V and 1 base from J, the junction kept 4 bases outside the gene matches. This CDR3 comprises 15 residues. CDR3 amino acids: CASSSDRGRNTEAFF. For the CDR3, the DNA is TGTGCCAGCAGCTCCGACAGGGGGAGGAACACTGAAGCTTTCTTT.

V is TRBV6-6 and J is TRBJ2-5; D is ambiguous. Trimming removed 0 bases from V and 2 bases from J, with 7 bases in between. The germline gives CDR1 MNHNY, CDR2 SVGAGI (reference sequence). The CDR3 totals 14 residues. The CDR3 bases are TGTGCCAGCAGTTACTCAGGAGATCAAGAGACCCAGTACTTC. Translation gives CASSYSGDQETQYF.

The chain links TRBV5-1 to TRBJ1-5, with a possible D match to TRBD1 (5 bases). CDR3 length: 15 amino acids. V lost 3 bases to trimming and J lost 5 bases, with 15 bases between them. CDR1 is SGHRS, CDR2 YFSETQ, per germline. As DNA, the CDR3 is TGCGCCAGCAGCTCCGGGGGGGACTCCTATCAGCCCCAGCATTTT. It encodes CASSSGGDSYQPQHF.

V gene TRBV5-4 combines with J gene TRBJ2-3; D is unresolved. The CDR3 extends over 13 amino acids. From germline, CDR1 is SGHNT and CDR2 YYREEE (reference sequence). The ends were cut back, 1 base at V and 2 bases at J, with 5 bases in the middle. CDR3 sequence (DNA): TGTGCCAGCAGCTTGAGCTCCACAGATACGCAGTATTTT. It encodes CASSLSSTDTQYF.

Note on this clone: Other DNA variants within this sample encode the same CDR3. The V gene is TRBV10-2, the J gene TRBJ1-2, with D possibly TRBD1 on 5 matching bases. V was trimmed by 0 bases and J by 8 bases, leaving 13 bases between them. This CDR3 spans 14 amino acids. In germline, CDR1 is WSHSY, CDR2 SAAADI. The CDR3 reads CASSESGQEGGYTF. The CDR3 nucleotides read TGCGCCAGCAGTGAGTCGGGGCAGGAGGGGGGCTACACCTTC.

This chain uses TRBV2 with TRBJ1-1; D unresolved. The CDR3 runs 13 residues. The V end lost 8 bases, the J end lost 5 bases, and 15 bases lay between the germline ends. Germline V lookup: CDR1 SNHLY, CDR2 FYNNEI. The CDR3 loop is CASSLEAGTEAFF. The CDR3 DNA sequence: TGTGCCAGCTCCCTCGAGGCGGGGACTGAAGCTTTCTTT.

Regarding this clone: Other DNA sequences within the sample encode an identical CDR3. The rearrangement links TRBV28 to TRBJ2-1; D assignment may be TRBD1 or TRBD2 (5 bases each). V was clipped by 6 bases and J by 0 bases, with 12 bases between them. The germline V gene encodes CDR1 MDHEN and CDR2 SYDVKM. This CDR3 has 15 residues. In DNA, the CDR3 is TGTGCCAGCAGACTAGAGGGGAGCTCCTACAATGAGCAGTTCTTC. Protein product: CASRLEGSSYNEQFF.

V is TRBV18 and J is TRBJ1-2; 9 bases are a match to TRBD1. Germline CDR1 and CDR2: KGHSH and LQKENI. CDR3 size: 13 residues. V trimming: 1 base; J trimming: 7 bases; junction bases outside the gene matches: 1. This CDR3 reads CASSPRDRAGYTF. The CDR3 DNA sequence: TGTGCCAGCTCACCACGGGACAGGGCTGGCTACACCTTC.

The genes are TRBV2 and TRBJ2-1; tentatively, D is TRBD1 (5 bases). CDR3 length equals 14 residues. V was shortened by 6 bases and J by 3 bases, with 12 bases between the two germline ends. Per germline, CDR1 SNHLY and CDR2 FYNNEI. The CDR3 sequence: CASRADTLYNEQFF. CDR3 bases: TGTGCCAGCAGGGCGGACACTCTCTACAATGAGCAGTTCTTC.

This rearrangement joins TRBV15 to TRBJ2-1; 12 bases line up with TRBD1. J lost 8 bases, V lost 5 bases, and 10 bases had no gene match. CDR1 is LNHNV and CDR2 is YYDKDF in the germline V gene (reference sequence). The CDR3 runs to 16 residues. Here the CDR3 DNA reads TGTGCCACCAGCGTACTAGCGGGACAGGGGGCTTATGAGCAGTTCTTC. This sequence encodes CATSVLAGQGAYEQFF.

This chain uses TRBV7-2 with TRBJ2-7; D uncertain. Germline-derived CDR1 and CDR2 are SGHTA and FQGNSA. CDR3 length: 13 residues. V lost 5 bases and J lost 0, with 8 bases in between. The DNA of the CDR3 is TGTGCCAGCAGCCCAGCTACCTCCTACGAGCAGTACTTC. This translates into CASSPATSYEQYF. The full variable domain, rest sourced from reference TRBV7-2 and TRBJ2-7, is GAGVSQSPSNKVTEKGKDVELRCDPISGHTALYWYRQSLGQGLEFLIYFQGNSAPDKSGLPSDRFSAERTGGSVSTLTIQRTQQEDSAVYLCASSPATSYEQYFGPGTRLTVT.

V gene TRBV28 combines with J gene TRBJ2-5; D possibly matches TRBD1 or TRBD2 (5 bases each). Deletions cut 11 bases from V and 0 bases from J, with 16 bases between. Germline V gives CDR1 MDHEN, CDR2 SYDVKM. The CDR3 is 14 residues long. CDR3 in amino acids: CAASSGQYQETQYF. In DNA form, the CDR3 reads TGTGCCGCCAGTTCGGGGCAATACCAAGAGACCCAGTACTTC.

This chain links TRBV7-9 with TRBJ2-7, with D maybe TRBD2 (5 bases). This CDR3 contains 17 residues. V was clipped by 0 bases and J by 0 bases, with 15 bases between them. The germline gives CDR1 SEHNR, CDR2 FQNEAQ (reference sequence). The chain's CDR3 is CASSLASGGGYSYEQYF. The CDR3 bases are TGTGCCAGCAGCTTAGCCAGCGGCGGAGGTTACTCCTACGAGCAGTACTTC. Using reference TRBV7-9 and TRBJ2-7 for the parts outside the CDR3, the full variable domain is DTGVSQNPRHKITKRGQNVTFRCDPISEHNRLYWYRQTLGQGPEFLTYFQNEAQLEKSRLLSDRFSAERPKGSFSTLEIQRTEQGDSAMYLCASSLASGGGYSYEQYFGPGTRLTVT.